This TCR beta chain was captured by sequencing in a study of blood T cell repertoires in COVID-19. Across the whole study: Acute and convalescent COVID-19 specimens originated in the United States, Italy and Spain. The cDNA or gDNA used as material had been derived from T cells, B-cell-depleted T cells, or PBMCs.

Trimming left V 3 bases short and J 0 bases short, with 20 bases between. Germline-derived CDR1 and CDR2 are DFQATT and SNEGSKA (reference sequence). The CDR3 length is 17 residues. Per the original methods: Amplified reference gene primers provided the basis for estimating nucleated cell counts. Generated by immunoSEQ multiplex PCR, the TCRdb table keeps only in-frame clones and is missing some. V and J calls and clone size are those listed in that table; D and trimming were worked out from the DNA. The table lists some 67,000 clones, about nine tenths of them singletons. This sequence joins TRBV20-1 and TRBJ1-2, with D perhaps matching TRBD1 (6 bases). The material sequenced was peripheral blood. This receptor was identified in a young woman with acute or convalescent COVID-19. The CDR3: CSASYRAERLANYGYTF. The CDR3 coding sequence is TGCAGTGCTAGTTACAGGGCTGAACGGTTAGCTAACTATGGCTACACCTTC.